This record concerns one T cell receptor beta chain sequence. This sample was taken from a study of cytomegalovirus exposure and HLA in healthy donors. Primers: 60 Vbeta forward and 13 Jbeta reverse. TCRdb's copy holds only in-frame clones and misses some; the assay was immunoSEQ multiplex PCR. The sample records roughly 180,000 clones, 80% to 85% being singletons. Germline V gives CDR1 LNHNV, CDR2 YYDKDF (reference sequence). The CDR3 spans 17 residues. V lost 1 base, J lost 7 bases, and 13 bases stayed unmatched. Sequenced material: PBMCs. The sequence derives from a woman under 30 in good health and CMV-seropositive. The J gene is TRBJ2-5, the V gene TRBV15; 9 nucleotides line up with TRBD2. CDR3 region: CATSRVVLSSSGVTQYF. The CDR3, as DNA: TGTGCCACCAGCAGAGTGGTATTGAGTTCTAGCGGGGTGACCCAGTACTTC.